This is a list of T cell receptor beta chains from one sample in a study of cytomegalovirus exposure and HLA in healthy donors. The assay was immunoSEQ multiplex PCR, and TCRdb's table has in-frame clones only and misses some. The data contain under 150,000 clones, around 79% of them singletons. The sample comprised PBMCs. The origin of the receptors is a man aged 35 to 55 in good health and CMV-seropositive. The CDR3 runs from the conserved cysteine through the conserved F or W. D genes are given only for firm matches. Part of the rows lack a size; the others show once, few, many or a class for expanded clones.

TRBJ2-1,.,TRBV6-5,TRBD2,CASSSGTIPNEQFF,TGTGCCAGCAGCTCGGGGACTATTCCCAATGAGCAGTTCTTC
TRBJ2-7,.,TRBV7-9,.,CASSHSLSDWKSGEQYF,TGTGCCAGCAGCCACTCTCTCAGCGATTGGAAGTCGGGCGAGCAGTACTTC
TRBJ2-7,few,TRBV6-5,.,CASSRDRWGYEQYF,TGTGCCAGCAGCCGGGATCGGTGGGGTTACGAGCAGTACTTC
TRBJ2-3,.,TRBV7-2,TRBD2,CASSRSSSGSTDTQYF,TGTGCCAGCAGCCGCAGTAGTAGCGGGAGCACAGATACGCAGTATTTT
TRBJ2-1,few,TRBV5-1,TRBD2,CASSFIAGERDEQFF,TGCGCCAGCAGCTTTATTGCGGGAGAACGAGATGAGCAGTTCTTC
TRBJ2-7,.,TRBV6-5,TRBD1,CASSLDRFEQYF,TGTGCCAGCAGCTTGGACAGGTTCGAGCAGTACTTC
TRBJ2-2,.,TRBV29-1,.,CSVTQGKNTGELFF,TGCAGCGTGACCCAGGGAAAGAACACCGGGGAGCTGTTTTTT
TRBJ1-2,.,TRBV29-1,TRBD1,CSVLQGAGYGYTF,TGCAGCGTTCTACAGGGGGCGGGATATGGCTACACCTTC
TRBJ2-1,.,TRBV20-1,.,CSASNLNEQFF,TGCAGTGCTAGTAATCTAAATGAGCAGTTCTTC
TRBJ2-5,.,TRBV6-5,TRBD1,CASSLDRGGQETQYF,TGTGCCAGCAGTTTGGACAGGGGAGGCCAAGAGACCCAGTACTTC
TRBJ2-7,.,TRBV28,.,CASSPEITEQYF,TGTGCCAGCAGTCCAGAAATCACCGAGCAGTACTTC